This TCR beta chain was identified during a study of CD8+CD57+ T cells in acquired aplastic anemia. Study summary: Across the sorted CD4+ and CD8+ cells, DNA amounts averaged about 3 ug. Study-level results: It was found that some 31 CD8+ CDR3 sequences were shared between patients and controls.

As concerns this clonotype: Its cognate antigen is unknown.

The template for TCR beta VDJ and CDR3 sequence profiling was genomic DNA. TCRdb processed the reads anew with MiXCR; each CDR3 protein has one entry. The sample records around 430,000 distinct CDR3 sequences, around 30% being singletons. The CDR3 spans 13 residues. Germline V gene sequence: CDR1 SGDLS, CDR2 YYNGEE. V was trimmed by 0 bases and J by 6 bases, leaving 7 bases between them. Sequenced patients had shown CD8+CD57+ cell expansion by flow cytometry. The enrolled patients all had severe acquired aplastic anemia. All patients were therapy-naive when blood was sampled. Sequencing was done on a sample of sorted CD4+, CD8+, or CD8+CD57+ T cells (not recorded which) from PBMCs. V is TRBV9 and J is TRBJ2-1; D remains unclear. This clonotype was sampled from a human donor with aplastic anemia. CDR3 coding DNA: TGTGCCAGCAGCGTAGATAGTCTCAATGAGCAGTTCTTC. It codes for CASSVDSLNEQFF.